This T cell receptor beta chain derives from a study of beta chain features in type 1 diabetes. This clone was detected only a few times. Antigen specificity is unknown. Averaging about 0.12 L, one heparinised blood draw came from each individual donor. The study reverse transcribed the entire isolated RNA, so it sequenced expressed TCRB transcripts. Regulatory, naive and central memory T cell samples averaged approximately 3.8 million reads. Some clones are missing from TCRdb's copy, which holds only in-frame ones; the method was immunoSEQ multiplex PCR. The table includes 850,000 to 900,000 clones, 17% detected once. Study results and limitations: People with Type 1 diabetes carried modestly yet significantly shorter TCRB CDR3s in all four CD4+ subsets.

This CDR3 has 15 residues. From germline, CDR1 is MNHNY and CDR2 SVGAGI (reference sequence). The V and J ends lost 6 bases and 1 base respectively, with 15 bases between them. Input material: naive CD4+ T cells from blood. The chain couples TRBV6-6 to TRBJ2-5; weak D call: TRBD1 (6 bases). The TCR was taken from a woman under 30 in good health. This chain's CDR3 is CASSYPRGSQETQYF. As DNA, the CDR3 is TGTGCCAGCAGCTACCCCAGGGGCTCCCAAGAGACCCAGTACTTC.